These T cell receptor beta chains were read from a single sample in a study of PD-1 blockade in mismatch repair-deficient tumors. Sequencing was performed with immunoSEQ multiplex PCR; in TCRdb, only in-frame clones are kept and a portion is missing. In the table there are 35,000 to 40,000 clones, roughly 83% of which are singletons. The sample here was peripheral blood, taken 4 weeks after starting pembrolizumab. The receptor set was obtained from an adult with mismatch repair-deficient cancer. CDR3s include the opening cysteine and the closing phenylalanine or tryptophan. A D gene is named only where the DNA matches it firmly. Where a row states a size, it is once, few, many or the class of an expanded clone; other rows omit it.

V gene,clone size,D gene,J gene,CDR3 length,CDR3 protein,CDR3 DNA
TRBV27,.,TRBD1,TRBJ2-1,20,CASSFIYGQGAEVGDNEQFF,TGTGCCAGCAGTTTCATTTACGGACAGGGGGCCGAAGTCGGGGACAATGAGCAGTTCTTC
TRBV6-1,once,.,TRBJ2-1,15,CASSVVQGNYNEQFF,TGTGCCAGCAGTGTCGTACAGGGTAACTACAATGAGCAGTTCTTC
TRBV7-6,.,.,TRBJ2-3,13,CASSFKDTDTQYF,TGTGCCAGCAGCTTCAAGGACACAGATACGCAGTATTTT
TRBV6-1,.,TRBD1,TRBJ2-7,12,CASHRGTYEQYF,TGTGCCAGCCACAGGGGTACTTACGAGCAGTACTTC
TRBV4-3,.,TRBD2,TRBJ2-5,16,CASSPRLAGEGETQYF,TGCGCCAGCAGCCCCCGACTAGCGGGAGAGGGGGAGACCCAGTACTTC
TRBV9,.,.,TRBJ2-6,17,CASSVGRRGLAGYVLTF,TGTGCCAGCAGCGTAGGCCGGAGGGGGCTAGCGGGCTACGTCCTGACTTTC
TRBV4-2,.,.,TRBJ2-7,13,CASSQEWLDEQYF,TGTGCCAGCAGCCAAGAATGGTTAGACGAGCAGTACTTC
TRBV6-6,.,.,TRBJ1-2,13,CASSRPGEGGYTF,TGTGCCAGCAGCCGCCCCGGGGAGGGTGGCTACACCTTC
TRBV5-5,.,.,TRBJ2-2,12,CASSTSTGELFF,TGTGCCAGCAGCACATCCACCGGGGAGCTGTTTTTT
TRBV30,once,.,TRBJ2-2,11,CAWMDGGELFF,TGTGCCTGGATGGACGGCGGGGAGCTGTTTTTT